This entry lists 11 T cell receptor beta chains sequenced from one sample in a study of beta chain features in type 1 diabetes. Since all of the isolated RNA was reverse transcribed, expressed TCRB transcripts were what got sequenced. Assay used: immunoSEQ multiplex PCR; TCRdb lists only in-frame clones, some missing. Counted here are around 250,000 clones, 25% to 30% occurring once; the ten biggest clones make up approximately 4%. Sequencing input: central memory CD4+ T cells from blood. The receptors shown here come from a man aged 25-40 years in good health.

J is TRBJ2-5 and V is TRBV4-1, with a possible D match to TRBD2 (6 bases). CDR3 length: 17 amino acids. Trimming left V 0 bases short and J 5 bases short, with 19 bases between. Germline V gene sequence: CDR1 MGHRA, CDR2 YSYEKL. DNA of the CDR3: TGCGCCAGCAGCCAAGATCCCGTGGGGGGTATCTTGGAGACCCAGTACTTC. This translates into CASSQDPVGGILETQYF.

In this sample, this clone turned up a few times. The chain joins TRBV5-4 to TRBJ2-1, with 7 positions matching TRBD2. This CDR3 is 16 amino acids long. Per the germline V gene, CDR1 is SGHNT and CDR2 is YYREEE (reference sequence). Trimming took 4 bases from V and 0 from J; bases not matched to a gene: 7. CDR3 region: CASSQGGSSSYNEQFF. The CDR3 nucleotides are TGTGCCAGCAGCCAGGGAGGGAGTAGCTCCTACAATGAGCAGTTCTTC.

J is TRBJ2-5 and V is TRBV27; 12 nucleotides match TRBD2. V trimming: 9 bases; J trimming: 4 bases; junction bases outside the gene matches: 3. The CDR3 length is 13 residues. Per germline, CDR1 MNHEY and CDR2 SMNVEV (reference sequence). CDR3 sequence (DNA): TGTGCCAGTGGACTAGCGGGAAGAGAGACCCAGTACTTC. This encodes CASGLAGRETQYF.

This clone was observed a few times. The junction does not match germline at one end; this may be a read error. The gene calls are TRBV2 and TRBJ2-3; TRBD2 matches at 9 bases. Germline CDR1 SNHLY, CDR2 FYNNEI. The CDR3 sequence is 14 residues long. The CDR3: CASSWGTSKDTQYF. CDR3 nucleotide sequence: TGTGCCAGCAGTTGGGGGACTAGCAAAGATACGCAGTATTTT.

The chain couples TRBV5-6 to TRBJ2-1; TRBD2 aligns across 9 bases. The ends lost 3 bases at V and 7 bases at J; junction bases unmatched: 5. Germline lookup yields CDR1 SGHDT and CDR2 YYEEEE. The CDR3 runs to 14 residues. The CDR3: CASSYLAGRNEQFF. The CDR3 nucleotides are TGTGCCAGCAGCTACCTAGCGGGGAGGAATGAGCAGTTCTTC. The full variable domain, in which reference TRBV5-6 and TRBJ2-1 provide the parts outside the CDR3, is DAGVTQSPTHLIKTRGQQVTLRCSPKSGHDTVSWYQQALGQGPQFIFQYYEEEERQRGNFPDRFSGHQFPNYSSELNVNALLLGDSALYLCASSYLAGRNEQFFGPGTRLTVL.

CDR3 DNA sequence: TGTGCCAGCGGGGTCCGCTACGAGCAGTACTTC. Its translation: CASGVRYEQYF. The V call is TRBV14, the J call TRBJ2-7; no definite D call. This CDR3 contains 11 residues. CDR1 is SGHDN, CDR2 FVKESK, per germline. V was cut by 8 bases and J by 3 bases, with 8 bases left in between.

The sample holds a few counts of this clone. The CDR3, as DNA: TGTGCCAGCAGCCGGCAGGGTGAGAACACTGAAGCTTTCTTT. Protein sequence: CASSRQGENTEAFF. This sequence joins TRBV4-2 and TRBJ1-1; weak D call: TRBD1 (5 bases). Germline assignment: CDR1 LGHNA and CDR2 YNFKEQ. Trimming took off 4 bases at V and 1 base at J, with 10 bases between the two ends. The CDR3 totals 14 residues.

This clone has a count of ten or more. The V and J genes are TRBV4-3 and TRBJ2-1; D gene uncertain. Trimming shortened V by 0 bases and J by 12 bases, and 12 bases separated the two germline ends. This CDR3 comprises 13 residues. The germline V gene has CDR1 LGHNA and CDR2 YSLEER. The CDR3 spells CASSQDSGSRQFF. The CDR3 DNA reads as TGCGCCAGCAGCCAAGATTCAGGATCGAGGCAGTTCTTC.

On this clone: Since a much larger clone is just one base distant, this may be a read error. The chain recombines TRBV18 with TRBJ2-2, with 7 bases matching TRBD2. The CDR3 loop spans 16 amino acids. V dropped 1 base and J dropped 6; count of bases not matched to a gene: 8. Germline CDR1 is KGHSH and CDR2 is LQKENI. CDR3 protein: CASSPLVPGRAGELFF. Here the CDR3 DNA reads TGTGCCAGCTCACCACTTGTCCCAGGGAGGGCCGGGGAGCTGTTTTTT.

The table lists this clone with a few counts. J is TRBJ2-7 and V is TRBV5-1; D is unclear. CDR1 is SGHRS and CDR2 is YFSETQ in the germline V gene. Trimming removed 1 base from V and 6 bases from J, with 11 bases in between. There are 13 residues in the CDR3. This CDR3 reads CASSLTQTGEQYF. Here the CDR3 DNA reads TGCGCCAGCAGCTTGACACAAACGGGCGAGCAGTACTTC.

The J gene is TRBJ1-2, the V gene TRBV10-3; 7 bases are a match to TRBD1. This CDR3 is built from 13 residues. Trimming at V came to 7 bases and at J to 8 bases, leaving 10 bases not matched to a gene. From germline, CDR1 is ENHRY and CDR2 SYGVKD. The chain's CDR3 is CAITADREGGYTF. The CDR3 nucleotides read TGTGCCATCACCGCAGACAGGGAGGGGGGCTACACCTTC.